A selection of T cell receptor beta chains follows, all from one sample in a study of blood T cell repertoires in COVID-19. The data were produced by immunoSEQ multiplex PCR, yet TCRdb's version contains in-frame clones alone and is incomplete. Counted here are more than 250,000 clones, 70% to 90% occurring once; the ten biggest clones make up less than 11%. The material sequenced was PBMCs or T cells enriched from blood (not recorded which). Source of these receptors: a woman in her late teens or twenties who had recovered from COVID-19. The CDR3 runs from the conserved cysteine through the conserved F or W. Fields, in order: clone size, V gene, D gene, CDR3 length, J gene, CDR3 DNA, CDR3 protein. D genes are given only for firm matches. Size values are once, few and many counts, or a class for expanded clones, and some rows have none.

clone size: .; V gene: TRBV2; D gene: TRBD2; CDR3 length: 15; J gene: TRBJ2-7; CDR3 DNA: TGTGCCAGCAGTGAACTGTTGGGACTAAGCTACGAGCAGTACTTC; CDR3 protein: CASSELLGLSYEQYF
clone size: .; V gene: TRBV7-9; D gene: TRBD2; CDR3 length: 17; J gene: TRBJ2-3; CDR3 DNA: TGTGCCAGCAGCCCCTATCATAGCGGGCCGGGCACAGATACGCAGTATTTT; CDR3 protein: CASSPYHSGPGTDTQYF
clone size: once; V gene: TRBV5-1; D gene: TRBD1; CDR3 length: 17; J gene: TRBJ1-1; CDR3 DNA: TGCGCCAGCAGCTTGGGGGCGGACAGGGCGCAGGTGACTGAAGCTTTCTTT; CDR3 protein: CASSLGADRAQVTEAFF
clone size: .; V gene: TRBV24-1; D gene: TRBD1; CDR3 length: 14; J gene: TRBJ1-2; CDR3 DNA: TGTGCCACCAGTCGTCGGGACAGGGGTCATGGCTACACCTTC; CDR3 protein: CATSRRDRGHGYTF
clone size: .; V gene: TRBV25-1; D gene: TRBD1; CDR3 length: 13; J gene: TRBJ2-7; CDR3 DNA: TGTGCCAGCAGTATCAGGGGGCGCGACGAGCAGTACTTC; CDR3 protein: CASSIRGRDEQYF
clone size: .; V gene: TRBV7-8; D gene: TRBD1; CDR3 length: 12; J gene: TRBJ1-4; CDR3 DNA: TGTGCCAGCGGGCAGGGGGGAGAAAAACTGTTTTTT; CDR3 protein: CASGQGGEKLFF
clone size: .; V gene: TRBV19; D gene: .; CDR3 length: 17; J gene: TRBJ2-6; CDR3 DNA: TGTGCCAGTTTCCACGGCAGGGGAGAACCTGGGGCCAACGTCCTGACTTTC; CDR3 protein: CASFHGRGEPGANVLTF
clone size: .; V gene: TRBV5-3; D gene: .; CDR3 length: 15; J gene: TRBJ1-1; CDR3 DNA: TGTGCCAGAAGCTTTTACCAGGGTATTTTTGCTGAAGCTTTCTTT; CDR3 protein: CARSFYQGIFAEAFF
clone size: .; V gene: TRBV30; D gene: .; CDR3 length: 17; J gene: TRBJ1-3; CDR3 DNA: TGTGCCTGGAGTGTACTGAAGCCATCATCCTCTGGAAACACCATATATTTT; CDR3 protein: CAWSVLKPSSSGNTIYF
clone size: .; V gene: TRBV7-6; D gene: TRBD1; CDR3 length: 15; J gene: TRBJ1-6; CDR3 DNA: TGTGCCAGCAGCTTAGCAACAGGGGATAATTCACCCCTCCACTTT; CDR3 protein: CASSLATGDNSPLHF
clone size: .; V gene: TRBV11-3; D gene: TRBD2; CDR3 length: 15; J gene: TRBJ2-3; CDR3 DNA: TGTGCCAGCAGCTCTAGCGGGCATAGCACAGATACGCAGTATTTT; CDR3 protein: CASSSSGHSTDTQYF
clone size: .; V gene: TRBV5-6; D gene: .; CDR3 length: 15; J gene: TRBJ1-3; CDR3 DNA: TGTGCCAGCAGCCCTCTGAGGAGCTCTGGAAACACCATATATTTT; CDR3 protein: CASSPLRSSGNTIYF
clone size: .; V gene: TRBV4-1; D gene: .; CDR3 length: 15; J gene: TRBJ1-1; CDR3 DNA: TGCGCCAGCAGCCAAGACAACCTCAGGAACACTGAAGCTTTCTTT; CDR3 protein: CASSQDNLRNTEAFF
clone size: .; V gene: TRBV7-6; D gene: .; CDR3 length: 15; J gene: TRBJ1-2; CDR3 DNA: TGTGCCAGCAGCGGGGGGGCAGGGTCTAACTATGGCTACACCTTC; CDR3 protein: CASSGGAGSNYGYTF
clone size: .; V gene: TRBV7-8; D gene: TRBD2; CDR3 length: 14; J gene: TRBJ2-7; CDR3 DNA: TGTGCCAGCGGCGGGGGAGGGAACTCCTACGAGCAGTACTTC; CDR3 protein: CASGGGGNSYEQYF
clone size: .; V gene: TRBV10-1; D gene: .; CDR3 length: 13; J gene: TRBJ2-7; CDR3 DNA: TGCGCCAGCAGTGAGTACAGGGCCAACGAGCAGTACTTC; CDR3 protein: CASSEYRANEQYF
clone size: .; V gene: TRBV9; D gene: TRBD1; CDR3 length: 15; J gene: TRBJ1-2; CDR3 DNA: TGTGCCAGCAGCGGGACAGGGGGTTCTAACTATGGCTACACCTTC; CDR3 protein: CASSGTGGSNYGYTF
clone size: .; V gene: TRBV5-1; D gene: TRBD1; CDR3 length: 14; J gene: TRBJ1-2; CDR3 DNA: TGCGCCAGCAGCTTGGCGACAGGGGGGTATGGCTACACCTTC; CDR3 protein: CASSLATGGYGYTF
clone size: .; V gene: TRBV14; D gene: .; CDR3 length: 15; J gene: TRBJ2-7; CDR3 DNA: TGTGCCAGCAGCCAAGATAGTCACAGATACTACGAGCAGTACTTC; CDR3 protein: CASSQDSHRYYEQYF
clone size: .; V gene: TRBV18; D gene: .; CDR3 length: 13; J gene: TRBJ2-5; CDR3 DNA: TGTGCCAGCTCACCATGGCCAGGGGAGACCCAGTACTTC; CDR3 protein: CASSPWPGETQYF
clone size: .; V gene: TRBV11-3; D gene: .; CDR3 length: 13; J gene: TRBJ2-3; CDR3 DNA: TGTGCCAGCAGCTTAGCGCAGGGAGATACGCAGTATTTT; CDR3 protein: CASSLAQGDTQYF
clone size: few; V gene: TRBV11-2; D gene: TRBD1; CDR3 length: 16; J gene: TRBJ2-1; CDR3 DNA: TGTGCCAGCAGCCTACACTCTAGGGACAGTAGTAGTGAGCAGTTCTTC; CDR3 protein: CASSLHSRDSSSEQFF
clone size: .; V gene: TRBV3-1/TRBV3-2; D gene: .; CDR3 length: 14; J gene: TRBJ1-6; CDR3 DNA: TGTGCCAGCAGCCAACAAGGGGGTAATTCACCCCTCCACTTT; CDR3 protein: CASSQQGGNSPLHF
clone size: .; V gene: TRBV6-5; D gene: TRBD1; CDR3 length: 15; J gene: TRBJ1-2; CDR3 DNA: TGTGCCAGCAGTTCAAGACAGGGGGGTCTTCTGGGCTACACCTTC; CDR3 protein: CASSSRQGGLLGYTF
clone size: .; V gene: TRBV3-1/TRBV3-2; D gene: .; CDR3 length: 15; J gene: TRBJ1-1; CDR3 DNA: TGTGCCAGCAGCCAAATCCAGGGGAGTCACACTGAAGCTTTCTTT; CDR3 protein: CASSQIQGSHTEAFF
clone size: .; V gene: TRBV19; D gene: .; CDR3 length: 14; J gene: TRBJ1-1; CDR3 DNA: TGTGCCAGTAGCCCAGCAAGGGGGAACACTGAAGCTTTCTTT; CDR3 protein: CASSPARGNTEAFF
clone size: .; V gene: TRBV9; D gene: TRBD1; CDR3 length: 14; J gene: TRBJ2-1; CDR3 DNA: TGTGCCAGCAGCGTAGGGGGACAGTACAATGAGCAGTTCTTC; CDR3 protein: CASSVGGQYNEQFF
clone size: .; V gene: TRBV19; D gene: TRBD1; CDR3 length: 14; J gene: TRBJ2-2; CDR3 DNA: TGTGCCAGTAGTCTAACAGGGGTCACCGGGGAGCTGTTTTTT; CDR3 protein: CASSLTGVTGELFF
clone size: .; V gene: TRBV9; D gene: .; CDR3 length: 15; J gene: TRBJ2-1; CDR3 DNA: TGTGCCAGCAGCGTAGGGGTTAGGAGCGCTGATGAGCAGTTCTTC; CDR3 protein: CASSVGVRSADEQFF
clone size: once; V gene: TRBV28; D gene: TRBD2; CDR3 length: 16; J gene: TRBJ2-2; CDR3 DNA: TGTGCCAGCACTAGCGGGAGTTTTGAGTCCCCCGGGGAGCTGTTTTTT; CDR3 protein: CASTSGSFESPGELFF
clone size: .; V gene: TRBV5-4; D gene: TRBD2; CDR3 length: 15; J gene: TRBJ2-1; CDR3 DNA: TGTGCCAGCAGCACCGGGACTAGCGGGACCGGTGAGCAGTTCTTC; CDR3 protein: CASSTGTSGTGEQFF
clone size: .; V gene: TRBV7-6; D gene: TRBD2; CDR3 length: 15; J gene: TRBJ2-1; CDR3 DNA: TGTGCCAGCAGCCCCGGACTAGCGGGAGGCAATGAGCAGTTCTTC; CDR3 protein: CASSPGLAGGNEQFF
clone size: .; V gene: TRBV28; D gene: TRBD1; CDR3 length: 12; J gene: TRBJ2-7; CDR3 DNA: TGTGCCAGCAGTGACAGGGGAAACGAGCAGTACTTC; CDR3 protein: CASSDRGNEQYF
clone size: .; V gene: TRBV10-3; D gene: TRBD2; CDR3 length: 22; J gene: TRBJ2-2; CDR3 DNA: TGTGCCATCAGTGAGTCTATCCGGGTGACTAGCGGGAGTGTAAGGAGAACCGGGGAGCTGTTTTTT; CDR3 protein: CAISESIRVTSGSVRRTGELFF
clone size: once; V gene: TRBV19; D gene: TRBD1; CDR3 length: 14; J gene: TRBJ1-2; CDR3 DNA: TGTGCCAGTATCCGGACAGGCCGTAACTATGGCTACACCTTC; CDR3 protein: CASIRTGRNYGYTF
clone size: .; V gene: TRBV2; D gene: .; CDR3 length: 15; J gene: TRBJ1-6; CDR3 DNA: TGTGCCAGCAGTGAACTAGCGGTGCCAAATTCACCCCTCCACTTT; CDR3 protein: CASSELAVPNSPLHF
clone size: .; V gene: TRBV9; D gene: TRBD1; CDR3 length: 14; J gene: TRBJ2-7; CDR3 DNA: TGTGCCAGCAGCATTCAGGGGGATTCCTACGAGCAGTACTTC; CDR3 protein: CASSIQGDSYEQYF
clone size: .; V gene: TRBV9; D gene: TRBD1; CDR3 length: 11; J gene: TRBJ1-2; CDR3 DNA: TGTGCCAGCAGCCGGGACAGGGGCTACACCTTC; CDR3 protein: CASSRDRGYTF
clone size: .; V gene: TRBV11-2; D gene: .; CDR3 length: 17; J gene: TRBJ1-6; CDR3 DNA: TGTGCCAGCAGCTTGGGAGTATCCTATCCCGTGAATTCACCCCTCCACTTT; CDR3 protein: CASSLGVSYPVNSPLHF
clone size: once; V gene: TRBV24-1; D gene: .; CDR3 length: 19; J gene: TRBJ2-1; CDR3 DNA: TGTGCCACCAGTGATTCAACTTACGGGGGACCGTCCTTCTACAATGAGCAGTTCTTC; CDR3 protein: CATSDSTYGGPSFYNEQFF
clone size: .; V gene: TRBV7-9; D gene: .; CDR3 length: 14; J gene: TRBJ1-1; CDR3 DNA: TGTGCCACCCTAGGCGGGGTAATGAACACTGAAGCTTTCTTT; CDR3 protein: CATLGGVMNTEAFF
clone size: .; V gene: TRBV2; D gene: TRBD2; CDR3 length: 15; J gene: TRBJ2-5; CDR3 DNA: TGTGCCAGCAGTGAAGAACTAGCGGGGAAAGAGACCCAGTACTTC; CDR3 protein: CASSEELAGKETQYF